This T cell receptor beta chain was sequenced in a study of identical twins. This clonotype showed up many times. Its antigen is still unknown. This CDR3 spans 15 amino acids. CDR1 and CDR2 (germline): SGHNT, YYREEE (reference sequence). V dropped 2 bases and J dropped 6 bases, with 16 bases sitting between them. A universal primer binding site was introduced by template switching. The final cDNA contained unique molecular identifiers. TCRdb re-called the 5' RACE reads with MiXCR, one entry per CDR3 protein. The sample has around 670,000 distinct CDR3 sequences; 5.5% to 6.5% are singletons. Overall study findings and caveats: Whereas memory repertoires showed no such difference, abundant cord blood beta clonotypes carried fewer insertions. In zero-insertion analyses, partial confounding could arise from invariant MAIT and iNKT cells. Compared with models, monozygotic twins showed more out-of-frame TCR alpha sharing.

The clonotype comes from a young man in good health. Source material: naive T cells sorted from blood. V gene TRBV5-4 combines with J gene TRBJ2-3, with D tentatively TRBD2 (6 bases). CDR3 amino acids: CASSFAPTGGDTQYF. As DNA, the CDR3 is TGTGCCAGCAGCTTTGCTCCGACTGGGGGGGATACGCAGTATTTT.